The 21 T cell receptor beta chains given below trace back to one sample, sequenced in a study of blood T cells in healthy people across ages. Through a sample-barcoded 5' primer and a J-beta primer mix, a second PCR was run for roughly 6 to 12 cycles. TCRdb re-derived calls from the 5' RACE reads in MiXCR, one entry per CDR3 protein. The table shows about 1,500,000 distinct CDR3 sequences, with roughly 27% occurring only once. Sequenced material: blood. Receptors were obtained from a woman aged 30 to 39 in good health.

This clonotype was observed a few times. The chain combines TRBV27 with TRBJ1-2, with a weak D call TRBD1 (5 bases). There are 14 residues in the CDR3. Germline CDR1 MNHEY, CDR2 SMNVEV (reference sequence). Trimming took off 3 bases at V and 1 base at J, with 9 bases between the two ends. The CDR3 is CASSFRTNNYGYTF. The CDR3 nucleotides are TGTGCCAGCAGTTTTCGGACAAATAACTATGGCTACACCTTC.

This clonotype was seen a handful of times. The gene calls are TRBV15 and TRBJ1-5; 7 bases agree with TRBD1. The CDR3 has 13 amino acids. Germline trimming cut 8 bases from V and 0 bases from J; bases unmatched to any gene: 1. Germline CDR1 and CDR2: LNHNV and YYDKDF (reference sequence). CDR3 DNA: TGTGCCACCGGGGACAGTAGCAATCAGCCCCAGCATTTT. It encodes CATGDSSNQPQHF.

This clonotype was counted only a few times. This chain links TRBV20-1 with TRBJ2-1; 14 bases agree with TRBD2. The CDR3 length is 15 residues. V was clipped by 4 bases and J by 10 bases; unmatched bases: 9. Germline values: CDR1 DFQATT, CDR2 SNEGSKA (reference sequence). The CDR3 coding sequence is TGCAGTGCTATAAGACTAGCGGGAGGGCATGAGGAGCAGTTCTTC. The encoded protein is CSAIRLAGGHEEQFF.

This clonotype was counted ten times or more. CDR3 loop: CAWSLPTGAKNIQYF. CDR3 DNA: TGTGCCTGGTCGCTACCGACAGGAGCCAAAAACATTCAGTACTTC. The chain uses TRBV30 and TRBJ2-4, with D perhaps matching TRBD1 (6 bases). Per germline, CDR1 GTSNPN and CDR2 SVGIG (reference sequence). The CDR3 is 15 amino acids. Trimming cost V 5 bases and J 0 bases, with 14 bases left between them.

The chain has TRBV20-1 and TRBJ2-2, with TRBD1 matching 12 bases. Looked up from germline, CDR1 is DFQATT and CDR2 is SNEGSKA (reference sequence). The CDR3 runs to 16 residues. J lost 4 bases, V lost 3 bases, and 6 bases had no gene match. As DNA, the CDR3 is TGCAGTGCTAGTGGGGACAGGGGGCGCGGCACCGGGGAGCTGTTTTTT. The encoded protein is CSASGDRGRGTGELFF.

This clonotype was observed at least ten times. V is TRBV7-2 and J is TRBJ2-5, with D perhaps TRBD1 (6 bases). The V gene lost 5 bases and the J gene lost 5 bases, with 12 bases spanning the gap. This CDR3 is 13 amino acids long. Germline lookup yields CDR1 SGHTA and CDR2 FQGNSA. The CDR3 bases are TGTGCCAGCAGCATTGGCAGGGGTGAGACCCAGTACTTC. It codes for CASSIGRGETQYF.

The count of this clonotype is one. The rearrangement joins TRBV12-3 or TRBV12-4 to TRBJ2-2; possibly TRBD2 for D (6 bases). This CDR3 is 15 amino acids long. The V and J ends lost 6 bases and 7 bases respectively, with 18 bases between them. CDR3 protein: CASRGRERRGGELFF. The DNA for the CDR3 is TGTGCCAGCAGGGGCCGGGAGCGGAGGGGCGGGGAGCTGTTTTTT.

This rearrangement joins TRBV6-6 to TRBJ1-5; D gene uncertain. Germline V gene sequence: CDR1 MNHNY, CDR2 SVGAGI (reference sequence). Trimming took 3 bases from V and 8 from J, leaving 11 bases between them. The CDR3 length is 13 residues. The CDR3 DNA reads as TGTGCCAGCAGTTATTCCCTTACAGAGCCCCAGCATTTT. This encodes CASSYSLTEPQHF.

A few counts support this clonotype. The V gene is TRBV14, the J gene TRBJ2-5, with D perhaps given as TRBD1 or TRBD2 (5 bases each). CDR1 is SGHDN, CDR2 FVKESK, per germline. CDR3 length: 14 amino acids. Trimming removed 4 bases from V and 5 bases from J, with 14 bases in between. CDR3 in DNA: TGTGCCAGCAGCCGGGGGAGAGAATGGGAGACCCAGTACTTC. It encodes CASSRGREWETQYF.

This clonotype was recorded many times. J is TRBJ2-6 and V is TRBV20-1; D is uncertain. V gave up 5 bases and J gave up 2 bases, with 7 bases separating them. The CDR3 is 13 residues long. The germline CDR1 and CDR2 sequences are DFQATT and SNEGSKA (reference sequence). This chain's CDR3 is CSAPTTGANVLTF. The DNA for the CDR3 is TGCAGTGCTCCGACAACTGGGGCCAACGTCCTGACTTTC.

This clonotype has just a few counts. V and J are TRBV30 and TRBJ2-7; possibly TRBD1 for D (5 bases). CDR1 and CDR2 (germline): GTSNPN, SVGIG (reference sequence). Trimming took off 7 bases at V and 2 bases at J, with 12 bases between the two ends. This CDR3 region has 12 residues. The CDR3 DNA follows: TGTGCCTTCCACAGGACCACCTACGAGCAGTACTTC. Its translation is CAFHRTTYEQYF.

This clonotype was seen a few times. The rearrangement uses TRBV2 and TRBJ1-2; perhaps TRBD1 as D (5 bases). There are 13 residues in the CDR3. With 8 bases removed from V and 7 bases from J, the gap between germline ends came to 17 bases. The germline gives CDR1 SNHLY, CDR2 FYNNEI. CDR3 protein: CASGGYRNVGYTF. CDR3 coding DNA: TGTGCCAGCGGGGGGTACAGGAACGTTGGCTACACCTTC.

This clonotype turned up a few times. The chain recombines TRBV29-1 with TRBJ1-1, with D possibly TRBD1 on 6 matching bases. Germline CDR1 is SQVTM and CDR2 is ANQGSEA. The CDR3 totals 14 residues. V lost 6 bases, J lost 6 bases, and 20 bases lay in between. The CDR3 region has the DNA TGCAGCGTCGAAAAAGCGACAGGCGGTTCTGAAGCTTTCTTT. This encodes CSVEKATGGSEAFF.

This clonotype was seen more than once but under ten times. V and J are TRBV27 and TRBJ1-2; D remains ambiguous. This CDR3 is built from 13 residues. Trimming removed 11 bases at V and 0 bases at J, with 13 bases between. The germline V gene has CDR1 MNHEY and CDR2 SMNVEV (reference sequence). CDR3 loop: CAASIRPNYGYTF. The CDR3 nucleotides are TGTGCCGCCTCAATCCGTCCTAACTATGGCTACACCTTC.

This clonotype has more than one count but fewer than ten. The rearrangement uses TRBV4-1 and TRBJ2-4, with D hard to call. Trimming shortened V by 0 bases and J by 5 bases, and 14 bases separated the two germline ends. The CDR3 totals 16 residues. Per the germline V gene, CDR1 is MGHRA and CDR2 is YSYEKL. CDR3 sequence: CASSQDRARGENIQYF. The DNA of the CDR3 is TGCGCCAGCAGCCAAGATCGCGCGCGTGGGGAAAACATTCAGTACTTC.

A few counts support this clonotype. The rearrangement uses TRBV20-1 and TRBJ2-3; D gene ambiguous. This CDR3 spans 14 amino acids. CDR1 is DFQATT, CDR2 SNEGSKA, per germline (reference sequence). Trimming stripped 1 base from V and 4 bases from J, with 12 bases between. CDR3 region: CSARGGSYADTQYF. The CDR3 nucleotides are TGCAGTGCTAGAGGGGGTAGCTACGCAGATACGCAGTATTTT.

Remarks on this clonotype: A much larger clone differs from this one at a single base, so this may be a read error. The CDR3 ends on some other residue instead of the conserved phenylalanine or tryptophan, so this is likely a read error. The CDR3 DNA follows: TGCAGCGTTGAATTGTGGGACTCCTACGAGCAGTACCTC. Residues: CSVELWDSYEQYL. V is TRBV29-1 and J is TRBJ2-7; D gene ambiguous. The length of the CDR3 is 13 residues. The V gene's germline CDR1 is SQVTM and CDR2 ANQGSEA. The ends were cut back, 2 bases at V and 0 bases at J, with 8 bases in the middle.

This sequence joins TRBV20-1 and TRBJ2-1; 8 bases fit TRBD1. J gave up 3 bases and V 6 bases, and 4 bases lay outside the gene matches. From germline, CDR1 is DFQATT and CDR2 SNEGSKA (reference sequence). This CDR3 is built from 13 residues. The CDR3 DNA is TGCAGTGCACAGGGGGACGGCTACAATGAGCAGTTCTTC. This encodes CSAQGDGYNEQFF.

This clonotype occurred once. This sequence joins TRBV20-1 and TRBJ2-7; possibly TRBD2 for D (6 bases). The CDR3 is made up of 13 amino acids. V lost 2 bases and J lost 5, with 13 bases in between. Germline loops: CDR1 DFQATT, CDR2 SNEGSKA (reference sequence). The CDR3 DNA sequence: TGCAGTGCTAGATTGTCTAGCGTGAACGAGCAGTACTTC. It translates to CSARLSSVNEQYF.

This clonotype has at least ten counts. The rearrangement links TRBV12-3 or TRBV12-4 to TRBJ2-1; tentatively, D is TRBD1 or TRBD2 (5 bases each). The CDR3 runs to 15 residues. The V end was cut by 6 bases, the J end by 7 bases, with 19 bases between. DNA of the CDR3: TGTGCCAGCAGGGATACAGAGGGGATCGAGAATGAGCAGTTCTTC. It is translated as CASRDTEGIENEQFF.

Notes on this clonotype: A read error may produce the germline difference seen at one junction end. This sequence joins TRBV28 and TRBJ2-2, with 7 bases aligning to TRBD1. This CDR3 has 15 residues. Germline-derived CDR1 and CDR2 are MDHEN and SYDVKM. CDR3 region: CASSDRVDDTRELFF. The CDR3 DNA sequence: TGTGCCAGCAGTGACAGGGTGGATGACACCAGGGAGCTGTTTTTT. Variable domain in full (rest from reference TRBV28 and TRBJ2-2): DVKVTQSSRYLVKRTGEKVFLECVQDMDHENMFWYRQDPGLGLRLIYFSYDVKMKEKGDIPEGYSVSREKKERFSLILESASTNQTSMYLCASSDRVDDTRELFFGEGSRLTVL.